The sequence of this T cell receptor (beta chain) was determined in a study of blood T cell repertoires in COVID-19 (dated by TCRdb to 2018 to 2021). The study in broad terms: Samples covering the acute and convalescent phases of COVID-19 were provided by collaborators in the United States, Italy and Spain. A freely available public database, intended as a resource for researchers studying the immune response to SARS-CoV-2, is where the repertoires were released. The prospective study material was composed of cDNA or gDNA derived from T cells, B-cell-depleted T cells, or PBMCs. The dataset comprised deeply sampled blood TCRbeta repertoires from subjects exposed to, actively infected with, or recovered from COVID-19. Where available, HLA class I and class II types were taken from metadata supplied by the sample provider and were not determined by assay-based typing. Samples came from the ongoing ImmuneRACE study (first 160 participants) plus 1,254 subjects from 6 global collaborators. Sample metadata almost always included a de-identified subject ID, COVID-19 status, age in years and sex. Results and caveats for the whole study, not just this receptor: The quantity of clinical and demographic metadata differed by source and by participant and was supplied without curation.

TCRbeta CDR3 regions were amplified from genomic DNA by means of the immunoSEQ Assay, a bias-controlled multiplex PCR. In the original analysis: The number of nucleated cells in each sample was estimated by amplification of reference gene primers within the assay. To quantify the absolute abundance of each unique TCRbeta CDR3 rearrangement, sequence reads were collapsed and filtered. For each sample, productive Simpson clonality was calculated by taking the square root of Simpson's diversity index across productive rearrangements. Held by TCRdb, this immuneACCESS table contains in-frame sequences only and omits some clones. Under half of the omission traces to an unresolved V gene where checked; the cause of the rest is unknown. The D gene and trimming were derived from the DNA, and the V and J assignments and clone size from that table. Present in this sample are 100,000 to 120,000 clones, approximately 88% of which were seen just once. Less than 2.5% of the sample goes to the ten largest clones.

As regards this clone: Its antigen is not yet known. No much larger clone exists at a distance of one base, and base qualities are not known.

Via the germline V gene, CDR1 is MGHRA and CDR2 YSYEKL. The CDR3 runs 13 residues from the cysteine to the phenylalanine. Solely the CDR3 DNA is kept, with 39 bases framed from the first base. V lost 4 bases and J lost 8 bases, and the count of bases not matched to a germline gene is 7. Collaborating institutions collected whole blood in K2EDTA tubes following their own protocols. Collaborator samples were shipped for TCRbeta analysis as frozen whole blood, isolated PBMCs, or DNA extracted from either sample type. The V and J genes are TRBV4-1 and TRBJ1-2; 7 central bases correspond to TRBD1. The sequencing sample was made of peripheral blood. The receptor was isolated from a human donor in a cohort sampled during active COVID-19. The CDR3 amino acid sequence is: CASSPLTGQGYTF. The sequence in DNA is TGCGCCAGCAGCCCGTTGACAGGGCAAGGCTACACCTTC.